These 20 T cell receptor beta chains came from one sample sequenced in a study of CD8 T cells in ankylosing spondylitis. Study results and caveats: Characteristic of ankylosing spondylitis blood, it appeared, was a TCR beta motif comprising roughly 8 highly homologous variants.

No cognate antigen is known for these TCRs. Each CDR3 protein is one row after TCRdb ran MiXCR on the 5' RACE reads. The sample consists of approximately 520,000 distinct CDR3 sequences, about 5.7% of them appearing once. Sequenced: blood, either unsorted or a sorted T cell fraction (not recorded which). These receptors were taken from a male donor with ankylosing spondylitis.

In its sample, this clonotype was seen many times. The chain is built from TRBV29-1 and TRBJ2-5; D ambiguous. The CDR3 spans 12 residues. V was cut by 1 base and J by 3 bases, with 6 bases left in between. The germline V gene encodes CDR1 SQVTM and CDR2 ANQGSEA. CDR3 sequence: CSVEGPEETQYF. The CDR3 nucleotides read TGCAGCGTTGAAGGACCAGAAGAGACCCAGTACTTC.

This clonotype appeared many times. The genes are TRBV20-1 and TRBJ1-1; tentatively, D is TRBD1 (6 bases). Germline V gene data show CDR1 as DFQATT and CDR2 as SNEGSKA (reference sequence). Between the trimmed V and J ends, which lost 3 bases and 5 bases, there was a span of 16 bases. This CDR3 has 14 residues. CDR3 loop: CSARITGYRTEAFF. The CDR3 bases are TGCAGTGCTAGGATTACAGGGTATAGGACTGAAGCTTTCTTT.

This clonotype was seen many times. This sequence joins TRBV20-1 and TRBJ2-7; D is ambiguous. This CDR3 region has 13 residues. Trimming took 0 bases from V and 3 from J, leaving 9 bases between them. CDR1 and CDR2 (germline): DFQATT, SNEGSKA (reference sequence). CDR3: CSARDGRIYEQYF. The DNA for the CDR3 is TGCAGTGCTAGAGACGGACGAATCTACGAGCAGTACTTC.

This clonotype showed up many times. The rearrangement links TRBV28 to TRBJ2-3; no definite D call. CDR3 length equals 15 residues. Germline V gene lookup returns CDR1 MDHEN and CDR2 SYDVKM. Between the trimmed V and J ends, which lost 4 bases and 5 bases, there was a span of 16 bases. The CDR3 loop reads CASSSATRRRDTQYF. The CDR3 bases are TGTGCCAGCAGTTCCGCAACACGGCGGAGAGATACGCAGTATTTT. Combining the CDR3 with reference TRBV28 and TRBJ2-3 gives the whole variable domain DVKVTQSSRYLVKRTGEKVFLECVQDMDHENMFWYRQDPGLGLRLIYFSYDVKMKEKGDIPEGYSVSREKKERFSLILESASTNQTSMYLCASSSATRRRDTQYFGPGTRLTVL.

In DNA, the CDR3 is TGTGCCAGCAGCAAAGGAGACGGGACAGGTTTAGCAGATACGCAGTATTTT. Amino acids: CASSKGDGTGLADTQYF. This sequence joins TRBV7-2 and TRBJ2-3, with 8 bases lining up with TRBD1. Trimming at V came to 5 bases and at J to 4 bases, leaving 14 bases not matched to a gene. Germline CDR1 is SGHTA and CDR2 is FQGNSA. The CDR3 length is 17 residues.

This clonotype was seen many times. This chain uses TRBV5-1 with TRBJ2-7, with D unresolved. The CDR3 has 13 amino acids. The ends were cut back, 0 bases at V and 7 bases at J, with 11 bases in the middle. CDR1 SGHRS and CDR2 YFSETQ come from the germline V gene. Here the CDR3 reads CASSLVVLGEQYF. The CDR3, as DNA: TGCGCCAGCAGCTTGGTGGTCTTGGGTGAGCAGTACTTC.

This clonotype has ten or more counts. The V gene is TRBV20-1, the J gene TRBJ2-1; TRBD2 agrees at 7 bases. The germline CDR1 and CDR2 sequences are DFQATT and SNEGSKA (reference sequence). This CDR3 contains 12 residues. The V segment lost 7 bases and the J segment 7 bases; nucleotides outside the gene matches: 7. As DNA, the CDR3 is TGCAGTGTTGGGAGGGGCGGAAATGAGCAGTTCTTC. Its protein product is CSVGRGGNEQFF.

A few counts support this clonotype. The V gene is TRBV20-1, the J gene TRBJ2-4; unclear D gene. Per germline, CDR1 DFQATT and CDR2 SNEGSKA (reference sequence). The CDR3 sequence is 14 residues long. Trimming pared 4 bases from V and 1 base from J, leaving 11 bases between. CDR3 nucleotide sequence: TGCAGTGCTATTTCAAGGGTGGCCAAAAACATTCAGTACTTC. This encodes CSAISRVAKNIQYF.

In its sample, this clonotype was seen many times. This chain links TRBV20-1 with TRBJ1-1; 9 positions agree with TRBD1. The CDR3 has 13 residues. V dropped 5 bases and J dropped 0; count of bases not matched to a gene: 1. Germline values: CDR1 DFQATT, CDR2 SNEGSKA (reference sequence). The CDR3 sequence: CSAGQGLNTEAFF. The CDR3 coding sequence is TGCAGTGCTGGACAGGGGCTGAACACTGAAGCTTTCTTT.

This clonotype came up many times. The genes are TRBV5-1 and TRBJ2-1; D not certain. Trimming stripped 7 bases from V and 2 bases from J, with 13 bases between. The CDR3 is 14 residues long. Looked up from germline, CDR1 is SGHRS and CDR2 is YFSETQ. The CDR3 loop reads CASRPLGPYNEQFF. In DNA, the CDR3 is TGCGCCAGCCGTCCGTTAGGCCCCTACAATGAGCAGTTCTTC.

This clonotype was picked up many times. The V and J genes are TRBV7-3 and TRBJ2-7; TRBD1 matches 10 bases. Per germline, CDR1 SGHTA and CDR2 FQGTGA. The CDR3 sequence is 15 residues long. V shed 5 bases and J 4 bases; nucleotides not matched to a gene: 8. The CDR3 is CASSPTGGSNYEQYF. The CDR3 DNA is TGTGCCAGCAGCCCGACAGGGGGCTCGAATTACGAGCAGTACTTC.

This clonotype was seen repeatedly, ten times or more. DNA for the CDR3: TGCAGTGCTATGGACAGCTACCTGGGAAGGAACGAGCAGTACTTC. It translates to CSAMDSYLGRNEQYF. V usage is TRBV20-1 and J usage is TRBJ2-7; weak D call: TRBD1 (6 bases). V shed 4 bases and J shed 5 bases, with 21 bases lying between them. Germline assignment: CDR1 DFQATT and CDR2 SNEGSKA (reference sequence). The CDR3 totals 15 residues.

This clonotype occurred many times. V usage is TRBV27 and J usage is TRBJ1-6, with 7 nucleotides matching TRBD1. Germline V gene data show CDR1 as MNHEY and CDR2 as SMNVEV (reference sequence). Trimming removed 5 bases from V and 9 bases from J; junction bases left unmatched: 7. CDR3 length: 14 amino acids. Here the CDR3 reads CASSLGQPGSPLHF. The CDR3 DNA reads TGTGCCAGCAGTCTGGGACAGCCCGGTTCACCCCTCCACTTT.

Comment on this clonotype: A much larger clone lies one base from this, so it may be a read error. This chain connects TRBV29-1 to TRBJ1-3; D gene ambiguous. V shed 7 bases and J shed 5 bases, with 9 bases lying between them. CDR1 SQVTM and CDR2 ANQGSEA come from the germline V gene. CDR3 length equals 11 residues. CDR3 sequence (DNA): TGCAGCGCCAGGACCAGAAACACCATATATTTT. It is translated as CSARTRNTIYF.

The sample holds many counts of this clonotype. Written as DNA, the CDR3 is TGTGCCAGCAGTCTTTACAGAAACTTATATGGCTACACCTTC. Residues: CASSLYRNLYGYTF. This sequence joins TRBV12-3 or TRBV12-4 and TRBJ1-2; D uncertain. Trimming pared 5 bases from V and 5 bases from J, leaving 15 bases between. This CDR3 is 14 amino acids long.

The sample holds many counts of this clonotype. The V and J genes are TRBV10-3 and TRBJ1-5; 9 bases line up with TRBD1. Germline V gene sequence: CDR1 ENHRY, CDR2 SYGVKD. V lost 5 bases to trimming and J lost 5 bases; unmatched junction nucleotides: 10. This CDR3 has 16 amino acids. CDR3 sequence reads: CAISSGQGSADQPQHF. Here the CDR3 DNA reads TGTGCCATCAGTTCGGGACAGGGTAGCGCGGATCAGCCCCAGCATTTT.

This clonotype was seen many times. The V gene is TRBV12-3 or TRBV12-4, the J gene TRBJ2-3; 14 bases line up with TRBD2. The CDR3 spans 16 residues. V gave up 5 bases and J gave up 5 bases; unmatched junction bases: 6. CDR3: CASSLGLAGAGDTQYF. CDR3 in DNA: TGTGCCAGCAGTCTGGGACTAGCGGGAGCCGGAGATACGCAGTATTTT.

The chain couples TRBV3-1 to TRBJ2-7; a possible D gene is TRBD1 (5 bases). CDR1 is LGHDT, CDR2 YNNKEL, per germline (reference sequence). This CDR3 has 14 residues. V was shortened by 3 bases and J by 7 bases, with 16 bases between the two germline ends. The CDR3 is CASSHRQGTMEQYF. The CDR3 DNA sequence: TGTGCCAGCAGCCACCGCCAGGGTACTATGGAGCAGTACTTC.

This clonotype has ten or more counts. The chain combines TRBV9 with TRBJ1-2; tentative D call: TRBD1 (6 bases). CDR1 is SGDLS, CDR2 YYNGEE, per germline. This CDR3 is 14 amino acids long. Trimming left V 4 bases short and J 6 bases short, with 16 bases between. The CDR3 DNA reads as TGTGCCAGCAGCCCTTCAGGGGTGACTAATGGCTACACCTTC. It is translated as CASSPSGVTNGYTF.

The chain links TRBV20-1 to TRBJ2-1, with D perhaps TRBD1 (6 bases). The ends were cut back, 0 bases at V and 4 bases at J, with 19 bases in the middle. Germline loops: CDR1 DFQATT, CDR2 SNEGSKA (reference sequence). The CDR3 has 17 amino acids. CDR3 nucleotides: TGCAGTGCTAGAGATTTCCAGGGGAAAGCGGCTTACAATGAGCAGTTCTTC. This codes for CSARDFQGKAAYNEQFF.